The 27 T cell receptor beta chains reported below all come from one sample, sequenced in a study of cytomegalovirus exposure and HLA in healthy donors. The PCR contained 60 Vbeta and 13 Jbeta primers. The data were produced by immunoSEQ multiplex PCR, yet TCRdb's version contains in-frame clones alone and is incomplete. The profile shows approximately 150,000 clones, around 81% of them singletons. Sequencing input: PBMCs. Source of these receptors: a man aged 35 to 55 in good health and CMV-seronegative.

This chain's CDR3 is CASSPQGATNEKLFF. Here the CDR3 DNA reads TGTGCCAGCAGCCCCCAGGGGGCGACTAATGAAAAACTGTTTTTT. This sequence joins TRBV6-6 and TRBJ1-4; TRBD1 agrees at 8 bases. This CDR3 contains 15 residues. V was pared by 6 bases and J by 2 bases, with 5 bases of the junction left unmatched. The germline V gene has CDR1 MNHNY and CDR2 SVGAGI (reference sequence).

The V call is TRBV7-5, the J call TRBJ1-5. TRBV7-5 represents a pseudogene. The CDR3 spans 16 residues. The CDR3 sequence is CARSLEGTPKNQPQHF. CDR3 coding DNA: TGTGCCAGAAGCTTAGAAGGGACTCCCAAAAATCAGCCCCAGCATTTT.

The gene calls are TRBV6-6 and TRBJ1-4; no clear D gene. Looked up from germline, CDR1 is MNHNY and CDR2 is SVGAGI (reference sequence). There are 15 residues in the CDR3. Between the trimmed V and J ends, which lost 4 bases and 5 bases, there was a span of 14 bases. The CDR3 loop reads CASSLTADSNEKLFF. As DNA, the CDR3 is TGTGCCAGCAGTTTAACAGCGGATTCCAATGAAAAACTGTTTTTT.

In DNA, the CDR3 is TGTGCCAGCAGACCTCTAGCGGGAGTGAGGAACGAGCAGTACTTC. It yields the protein CASRPLAGVRNEQYF. This chain connects TRBV6-1 to TRBJ2-7, with 10 bases identical to TRBD2. The length of the CDR3 is 15 residues. CDR1 MNHNS and CDR2 SASEGT come from the germline V gene. V was clipped by 6 bases and J by 5 bases; unmatched bases: 10.

The J gene is TRBJ2-1, the V gene TRBV19; maybe TRBD2 (6 bases). The germline V and J ends were trimmed by 5 bases and 8 bases, with 16 bases remaining between them. Germline V gene sequence: CDR1 LNHDA, CDR2 SQIVND (reference sequence). This CDR3 comprises 14 residues. CDR3 amino acids: CASSPGVRRDEQFF. CDR3 DNA: TGTGCCAGTAGTCCCGGGGTCAGGAGGGATGAGCAGTTCTTC.

The chain carries TRBV4-1 and TRBJ2-7, with 8 positions matching TRBD1. CDR3 length: 14 residues. With 2 bases clipped from V and 6 bases from J, the junction kept 6 bases outside the gene matches. Germline V gene data show CDR1 as MGHRA and CDR2 as YSYEKL. The CDR3 reads CASSQPQGEVEQYF. Here the CDR3 DNA reads TGCGCCAGCAGCCAACCACAGGGGGAGGTCGAGCAGTACTTC.

The CDR3 DNA reads TGCAGCGCCTACGGGACAGGGGGCCCCAATGAGCAGTTCTTC. Translating it yields CSAYGTGGPNEQFF. This chain joins TRBV29-1 and TRBJ2-1; 12 nucleotides match TRBD1. CDR3 length equals 14 residues. V dropped 7 bases and J dropped 6; count of bases not matched to a gene: 7. From germline, CDR1 is SQVTM and CDR2 ANQGSEA.

The chain links TRBV28 to TRBJ1-5; D gene uncertain. The germline V gene encodes CDR1 MDHEN and CDR2 SYDVKM. The CDR3 covers 15 residues. Deletions cut 2 bases from V and 4 bases from J, with 12 bases between. In nucleotides, the CDR3 is TGTGCCAGCAGTTTACCCCGGGGTGGAAATCAGCCCCAGCATTTT. It yields the protein CASSLPRGGNQPQHF.

This clone was counted only a few times. The chain is built from TRBV21-1 and TRBJ2-3; TRBD1 is the table's D call and was not checked against the DNA. TRBV21-1 is flagged as a pseudogene. The CDR3 has 15 amino acids. The CDR3 reads CASTQGTACTDTQYF. The CDR3 DNA reads as TGTGCCAGCACCCAGGGGACAGCGTGCACAGATACGCAGTATTTT.

The V and J genes are TRBV5-1 and TRBJ1-2, with D possibly TRBD1 on 6 matching bases. The germline V gene encodes CDR1 SGHRS and CDR2 YFSETQ. With 8 bases removed from V and 6 bases from J, the gap between germline ends came to 17 bases. The CDR3 length is 13 residues. The CDR3 reads CASDRLPRHGYTF. In nucleotides, the CDR3 is TGCGCCAGTGACAGGCTTCCCCGCCATGGCTACACCTTC.

The genes are TRBV7-2 and TRBJ1-1, with 9 bases aligning to TRBD1. V trimming: 0 bases; J trimming: 7 bases; junction bases outside the gene matches: 6. The CDR3 runs 15 residues. The germline V gene encodes CDR1 SGHTA and CDR2 FQGNSA. CDR3 in amino acids: CASSLASGTGIEAFF. The CDR3 DNA reads as TGTGCCAGCAGCTTAGCATCCGGGACAGGGATTGAAGCTTTCTTT. The variable domain in full, with the rest retrieved from reference TRBV7-2 and TRBJ1-1, is GAGVSQSPSNKVTEKGKDVELRCDPISGHTALYWYRQSLGQGLEFLIYFQGNSAPDKSGLPSDRFSAERTGGSVSTLTIQRTQQEDSAVYLCASSLASGTGIEAFFGQGTRLTVV.

The chain links TRBV18 to TRBJ2-6, with TRBD1 matching 8 bases. CDR1 is KGHSH, CDR2 LQKENI, per germline. J gave up 0 bases and V 2 bases, and 6 bases lay outside the gene matches. The CDR3 totals 18 residues. The CDR3 sequence is CASSPGSGGSSGANVLTF. The CDR3 coding sequence is TGTGCCAGCTCACCAGGGTCAGGGGGCTCCTCTGGGGCCAACGTCCTGACTTTC. The full variable domain, in which reference TRBV18 and TRBJ2-6 provide the parts outside the CDR3, is NAGVMQNPRHLVRRRGQEARLRCSPMKGHSHVYWYRQLPEEGLKFMVYLQKENIIDESGMPKERFSAEFPKEGPSILRIQQVVRGDSAAYFCASSPGSGGSSGANVLTFGAGSRLTVL.

The chain employs TRBV29-1 and TRBJ2-7, with 12 bases that match TRBD2. From germline, CDR1 is SQVTM and CDR2 ANQGSEA. With V trimmed by 5 bases and J by 4 bases, 9 bases remained unmatched. The CDR3 is made up of 15 amino acids. This CDR3 reads CSVRLAGALSYEQYV. As DNA, the CDR3 is TGCAGCGTTCGACTAGCGGGAGCTCTGAGTTACGAGCAGTACGTC.

The table lists this clone with a count of one. One junction end does not reproduce the germline sequence, and a read error may be involved. The rearrangement joins TRBV27 to TRBJ2-4; 12 bases line up with TRBD1. There are 16 residues in the CDR3. Germline values: CDR1 MNHEY, CDR2 SMNVEV (reference sequence). CDR3 in DNA: TGTGCCAGCAGTTTAAAGGGGACAGGGGGCAGGAACAGTCAGTACTTC. Translation gives CASSLKGTGGRNSQYF.

The chain employs TRBV15 and TRBJ2-2, with D maybe TRBD2 (5 bases). V lost 0 bases to trimming and J lost 0 bases, with 11 bases between them. Germline V CDR1 and CDR2: LNHNV, YYDKDF (reference sequence). This CDR3 is 17 amino acids long. The CDR3 DNA is TGTGCCACCAGCAGAGATTGGACTTCTGCGAACACCGGGGAGCTGTTTTTT. Translated, it gives CATSRDWTSANTGELFF.

The chain combines TRBV6-1 with TRBJ1-1; D unresolved. Germline V gene sequence: CDR1 MNHNS, CDR2 SASEGT. V was trimmed by 2 bases and J by 6 bases, leaving 16 bases between them. The CDR3 runs to 15 residues. The CDR3 protein is CASSEYPVGQPEAFF. The CDR3 coding sequence is TGTGCCAGCAGTGAATACCCGGTCGGTCAACCTGAAGCTTTCTTT.

The chain links TRBV15 to TRBJ2-7, with D possibly matching TRBD1 (5 bases). The germline V gene encodes CDR1 LNHNV and CDR2 YYDKDF (reference sequence). The V gene lost 3 bases and the J gene lost 6 bases, with 12 bases spanning the gap. This CDR3 has 13 amino acids. In DNA form, the CDR3 reads TGTGCCACCAGCAGGGACCGACAGCGCGAGCAGTACTTC. This gives the protein CATSRDRQREQYF.

There are a few counts of this clone. The V and J genes are TRBV27 and TRBJ2-7; 8 bases align to TRBD2. Trimming cost V 6 bases and J 0 bases; bases outside gene matches: 4. The V gene's germline CDR1 is MNHEY and CDR2 SMNVEV (reference sequence). This CDR3 comprises 14 residues. CDR3 DNA sequence: TGTGCCAGCAGCCGACTAGCGCACTCCTACGAGCAGTACTTC. It translates to CASSRLAHSYEQYF.

The gene calls are TRBV6-6 and TRBJ1-1; 7 nucleotides agree with TRBD1. From germline, CDR1 is MNHNY and CDR2 SVGAGI (reference sequence). Trimming at V came to 6 bases and at J to 7 bases, leaving 14 bases not matched to a gene. The CDR3 is 15 residues long. The CDR3 loop is CASSYLGQGEIEAFF. For the CDR3, the DNA is TGTGCCAGCAGCTATCTTGGCCAGGGGGAAATTGAAGCTTTCTTT.

The rearrangement joins TRBV7-3 to TRBJ1-1; 7 bases agree with TRBD1. Germline trimming cut 5 bases from V and 4 bases from J; bases unmatched to any gene: 7. Germline V gene sequence: CDR1 SGHTA, CDR2 FQGTGA. The CDR3 is 14 residues long. CDR3 residues: CASSLGGAGTEAFF. Here the CDR3 DNA reads TGTGCCAGCAGCCTAGGGGGCGCGGGCACTGAAGCTTTCTTT.

The chain recombines TRBV10-3 with TRBJ2-7, with 7 nucleotides matching TRBD1. Germline values: CDR1 ENHRY, CDR2 SYGVKD. This CDR3 has 15 residues. V gave up 3 bases and J gave up 7 bases; unmatched junction bases: 12. CDR3 in amino acids: CAISDSKGANGEQYV. The CDR3 nucleotides read TGTGCCATCAGTGACTCGAAGGGGGCAAATGGGGAGCAGTACGTC.

The CDR3 region has the DNA TGTGCCAGCAGTGAAAGGGGACTAGCGGGGTACTACAATGAGCAGTTCTTC. This sequence encodes CASSERGLAGYYNEQFF. The J gene is TRBJ2-1, the V gene TRBV2; the match to TRBD2 covers 13 bases. This CDR3 is built from 17 residues. Germline V gene lookup returns CDR1 SNHLY and CDR2 FYNNEI. After removal of 2 bases from V and 3 bases from J, the junction contained 4 bases not matched to a gene.

The chain has TRBV9 and TRBJ1-2, with 7 positions matching TRBD1. The germline gives CDR1 SGDLS, CDR2 YYNGEE. The CDR3 is made up of 16 amino acids. With 3 bases clipped from V and 4 bases from J, the junction kept 12 bases outside the gene matches. CDR3 sequence reads: CASSALGLGGGYGYTF. CDR3 nucleotides: TGTGCCAGCAGCGCCCTCGGCCTAGGGGGCGGCTATGGCTACACCTTC. The whole variable domain, filled in from reference TRBV9 and TRBJ1-2, reads DSGVTQTPKHLITATGQRVTLRCSPRSGDLSVYWYQQSLDQGLQFLIQYYNGEERAKGNILERFSAQQFPDLHSELNLSSLELGDSALYFCASSALGLGGGYGYTFGSGTRLTVV.

This chain joins TRBV30 and TRBJ1-1; no clear D. The CDR3 runs to 13 residues. Germline V lookup: CDR1 GTSNPN, CDR2 SVGIG (reference sequence). Trimming shortened V by 1 base and J by 11 bases, and 17 bases separated the two germline ends. The CDR3 nucleotides read TGTGCCTGGAGTGCGGAACCCGGACTGTCGGCTTTCTTT. This gives the protein CAWSAEPGLSAFF.

This sequence joins TRBV6-1 and TRBJ2-2, with 7 bases that match TRBD1. The junction had 15 bases not matched to a gene; V was cut back by 10 bases and J by 7 bases. The CDR3 spans 15 residues. Germline V gene lookup returns CDR1 MNHNS and CDR2 SASEGT. CDR3 residues: CATEPRQGESGELFF. CDR3 in DNA: TGTGCCACCGAGCCCCGACAGGGCGAGAGCGGGGAGCTGTTTTTT.

CDR3 sequence: CASSSGRYTGELFF. CDR3 in DNA: TGTGCCAGTAGTAGCGGGAGGTACACCGGGGAGCTGTTTTTT. V is TRBV19 and J is TRBJ2-2, with 8 bases that match TRBD2. The CDR3 contains 14 residues. Germline V CDR1 and CDR2: LNHDA, SQIVND (reference sequence). Unmatched junction bases numbered 1, after V lost 4 bases and J lost 3 bases. Using reference TRBV19 and TRBJ2-2 for the parts outside the CDR3, the full variable domain is DGGITQSPKYLFRKEGQNVTLSCEQNLNHDAMYWYRQDPGQGLRLIYYSQIVNDFQKGDIAEGYSVSREKKESFPLTVTSAQKNPTAFYLCASSSGRYTGELFFGEGSRLTVL.

The rearrangement joins TRBV10-2 to TRBJ1-2; the D is unclear. Deletions cut 5 bases from V and 0 bases from J, with 7 bases between. The CDR3 length is 13 residues. Germline V gene sequence: CDR1 WSHSY, CDR2 SAAADI. CDR3 sequence (DNA): TGCGCCAGCAGTCCCCAGTCTAACTATGGCTACACCTTC. It encodes CASSPQSNYGYTF.